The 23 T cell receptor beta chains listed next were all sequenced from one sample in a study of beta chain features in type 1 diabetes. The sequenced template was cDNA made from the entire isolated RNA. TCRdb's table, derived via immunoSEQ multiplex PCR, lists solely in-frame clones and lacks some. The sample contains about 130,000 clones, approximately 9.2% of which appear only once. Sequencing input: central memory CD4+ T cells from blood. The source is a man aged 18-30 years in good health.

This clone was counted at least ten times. CDR3 region: CASSMWTVSSSTDTQYF. The CDR3, as DNA: TGTGCCAGTAGCATGTGGACAGTCTCTTCTAGCACAGATACGCAGTATTTT. The rearrangement joins TRBV19 to TRBJ2-3; tentatively, D is TRBD1 (6 bases). Germline V CDR1 and CDR2: LNHDA, SQIVND (reference sequence). This CDR3 has 17 amino acids. V shed 6 bases and J shed 0 bases, with 19 bases lying between them.

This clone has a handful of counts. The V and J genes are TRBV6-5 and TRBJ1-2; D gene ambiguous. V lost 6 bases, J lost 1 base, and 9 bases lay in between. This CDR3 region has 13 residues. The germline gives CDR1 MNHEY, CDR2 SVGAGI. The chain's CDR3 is CASRKRINYGYTF. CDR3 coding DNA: TGTGCCAGCAGAAAGAGAATTAACTATGGCTACACCTTC.

Here the CDR3 DNA reads TGTGCCAGCAGTTTAGGAGGTAGTTATAGCAATCAGCCCCAGCATTTT. Translated, it gives CASSLGGSYSNQPQHF. The chain has TRBV27 and TRBJ1-5; D is uncertain. V was cut by 2 bases and J by 0 bases, with 11 bases left in between. CDR1 MNHEY and CDR2 SMNVEV come from the germline V gene (reference sequence). The CDR3 is 16 amino acids.

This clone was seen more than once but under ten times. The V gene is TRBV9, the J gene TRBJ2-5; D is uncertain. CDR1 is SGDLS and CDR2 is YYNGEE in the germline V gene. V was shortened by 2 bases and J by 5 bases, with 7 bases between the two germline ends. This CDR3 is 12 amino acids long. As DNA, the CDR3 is TGTGCCAGCAGCGTCCTCGGTGAGACCCAGTACTTC. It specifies CASSVLGETQYF.

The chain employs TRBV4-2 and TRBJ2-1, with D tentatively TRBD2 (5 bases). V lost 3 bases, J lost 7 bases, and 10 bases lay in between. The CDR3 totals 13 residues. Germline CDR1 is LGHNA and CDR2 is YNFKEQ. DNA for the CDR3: TGTGCCAGCAGCCACCGGACGGGAAATGAGCAGTTCTTC. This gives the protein CASSHRTGNEQFF.

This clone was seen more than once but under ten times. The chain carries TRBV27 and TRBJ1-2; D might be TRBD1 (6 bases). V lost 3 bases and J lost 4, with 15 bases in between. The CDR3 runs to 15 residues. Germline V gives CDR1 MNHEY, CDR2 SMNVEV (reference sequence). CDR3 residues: CASSFGTGSFYGYTF. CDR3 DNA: TGTGCCAGCAGTTTCGGTACAGGGAGTTTCTATGGCTACACCTTC.

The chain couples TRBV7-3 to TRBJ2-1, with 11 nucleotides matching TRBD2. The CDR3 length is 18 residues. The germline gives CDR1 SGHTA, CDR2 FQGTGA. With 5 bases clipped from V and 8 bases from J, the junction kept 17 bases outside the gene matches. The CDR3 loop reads CASSQGHGSGGAYDEQFF. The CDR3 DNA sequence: TGTGCCAGCAGCCAAGGGCATGGTAGCGGGGGGGCTTACGATGAGCAGTTCTTC.

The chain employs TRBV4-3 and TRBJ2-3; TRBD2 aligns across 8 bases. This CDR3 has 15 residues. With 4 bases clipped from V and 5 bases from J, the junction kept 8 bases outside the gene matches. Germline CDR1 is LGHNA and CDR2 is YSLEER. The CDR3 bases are TGCGCCAGCAGCCTATCGGGGGGGCAGGGAGATACGCAGTATTTT. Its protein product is CASSLSGGQGDTQYF.

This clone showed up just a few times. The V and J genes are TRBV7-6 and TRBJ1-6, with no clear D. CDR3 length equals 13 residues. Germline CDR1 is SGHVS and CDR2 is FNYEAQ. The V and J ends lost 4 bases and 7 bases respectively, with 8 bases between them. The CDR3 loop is CASSSKRNSPLHF. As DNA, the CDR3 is TGTGCCAGCAGCTCCAAGCGGAATTCACCCCTCCACTTT.

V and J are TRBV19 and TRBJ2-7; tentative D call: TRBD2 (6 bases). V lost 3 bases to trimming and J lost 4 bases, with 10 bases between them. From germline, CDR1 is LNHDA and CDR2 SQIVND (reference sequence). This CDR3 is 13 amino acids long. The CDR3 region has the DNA TGTGCCAGTAGTATGGGGAGGATATACGAGCAGTACTTC. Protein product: CASSMGRIYEQYF.

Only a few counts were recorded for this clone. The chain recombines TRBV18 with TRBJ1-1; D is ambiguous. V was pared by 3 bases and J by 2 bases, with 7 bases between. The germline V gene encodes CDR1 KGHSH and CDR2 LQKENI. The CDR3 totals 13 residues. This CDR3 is CASSPGSNTEAFF. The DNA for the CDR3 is TGTGCCAGCTCACCGGGCTCAAACACTGAAGCTTTCTTT.

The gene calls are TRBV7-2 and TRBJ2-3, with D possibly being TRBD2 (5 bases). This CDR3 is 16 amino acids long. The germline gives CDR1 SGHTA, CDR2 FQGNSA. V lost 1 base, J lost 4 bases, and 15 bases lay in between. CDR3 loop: CASSLVLRVESDTQYF. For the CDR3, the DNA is TGTGCCAGCAGCTTAGTTTTGAGGGTCGAGTCAGATACGCAGTATTTT.

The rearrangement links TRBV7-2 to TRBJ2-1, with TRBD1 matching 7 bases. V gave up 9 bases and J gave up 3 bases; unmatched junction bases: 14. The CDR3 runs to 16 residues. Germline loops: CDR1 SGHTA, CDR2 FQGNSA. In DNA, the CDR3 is TGTGCCAGGAACAGGGGAGTCCTCAACCACTACAATGAGCAGTTCTTC. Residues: CARNRGVLNHYNEQFF.

The CDR3 nucleotides read TGTGCCAAAGACAGGGACCAAGATCAAGAGACCCAGTACTTC. This encodes CAKDRDQDQETQYF. The V call is TRBV27, the J call TRBJ2-5; 7 bases agree with TRBD1. CDR1 and CDR2 from the germline V gene are MNHEY and SMNVEV (reference sequence). J lost 2 bases, V lost 10 bases, and 10 bases had no gene match. This CDR3 spans 14 amino acids.

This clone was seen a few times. CDR3 in amino acids: CASSQGQGTYEQYF. The CDR3 region has the DNA TGTGCCAGCAGCCAGGGACAGGGAACCTACGAGCAGTACTTC. This chain joins TRBV5-4 and TRBJ2-7, with 9 nucleotides matching TRBD1. The V segment lost 4 bases and the J segment 2 bases; nucleotides outside the gene matches: 4. This CDR3 is built from 14 residues. CDR1 is SGHNT, CDR2 YYREEE, per germline (reference sequence).

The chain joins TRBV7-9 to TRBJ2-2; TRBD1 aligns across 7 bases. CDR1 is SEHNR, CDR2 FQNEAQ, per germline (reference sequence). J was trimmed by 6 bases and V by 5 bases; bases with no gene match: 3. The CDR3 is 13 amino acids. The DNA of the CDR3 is TGTGCCAGCAGCGTGACAGGGTCCGGGGAGCTGTTTTTT. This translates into CASSVTGSGELFF.

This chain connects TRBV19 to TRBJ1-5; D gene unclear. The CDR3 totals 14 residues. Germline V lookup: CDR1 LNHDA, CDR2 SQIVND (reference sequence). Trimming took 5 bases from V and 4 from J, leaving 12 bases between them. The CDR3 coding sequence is TGTGCCAGTAGTCACAGACAAACTAATCAGCCCCAGCATTTT. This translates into CASSHRQTNQPQHF.

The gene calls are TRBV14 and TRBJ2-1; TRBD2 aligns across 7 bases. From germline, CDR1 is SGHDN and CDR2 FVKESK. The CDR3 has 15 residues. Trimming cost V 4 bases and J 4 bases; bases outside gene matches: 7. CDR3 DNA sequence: TGTGCCAGCAGCCCCTCGGGCGGGGGATACAATGAGCAGTTCTTC. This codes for CASSPSGGGYNEQFF.

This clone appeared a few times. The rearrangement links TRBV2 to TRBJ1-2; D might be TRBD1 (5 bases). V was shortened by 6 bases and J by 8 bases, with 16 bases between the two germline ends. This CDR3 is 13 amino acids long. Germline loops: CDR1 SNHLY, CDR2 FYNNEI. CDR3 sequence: CASSANGGVGYTF. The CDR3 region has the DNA TGTGCCAGCAGCGCCAACGGGGGTGTGGGCTACACCTTC.

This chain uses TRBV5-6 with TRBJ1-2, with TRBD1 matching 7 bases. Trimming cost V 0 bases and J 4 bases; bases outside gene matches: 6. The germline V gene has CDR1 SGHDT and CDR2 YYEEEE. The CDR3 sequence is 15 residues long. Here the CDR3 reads CASSLERGRGYGYTF. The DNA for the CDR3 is TGTGCCAGCAGCTTGGAGAGGGGGCGCGGCTATGGCTACACCTTC.

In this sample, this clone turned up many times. The CDR3 DNA is TGTGCCATCGGACAAGAGAAGCAGTTCTTC. Translation: CAIGQEKQFF. This chain links TRBV10-3 with TRBJ2-1; a weak D match, TRBD1 (5 bases). Germline V gene sequence: CDR1 ENHRY, CDR2 SYGVKD. The CDR3 extends over 10 amino acids. V lost 8 bases, J lost 11 bases, and 10 bases lay in between.

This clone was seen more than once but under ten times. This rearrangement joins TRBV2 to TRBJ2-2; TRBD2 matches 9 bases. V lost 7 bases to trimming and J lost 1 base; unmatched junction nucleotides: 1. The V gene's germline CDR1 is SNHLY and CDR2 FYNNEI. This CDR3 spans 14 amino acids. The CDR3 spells CASTSGKNTGELFF. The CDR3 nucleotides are TGTGCCAGCACTAGCGGGAAGAACACCGGGGAGCTGTTTTTT.

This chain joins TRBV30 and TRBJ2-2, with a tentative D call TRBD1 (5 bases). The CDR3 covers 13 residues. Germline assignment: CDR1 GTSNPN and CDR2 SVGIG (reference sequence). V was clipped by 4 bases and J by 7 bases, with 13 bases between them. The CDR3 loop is CAWKIRAGGELFF. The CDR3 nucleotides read TGTGCCTGGAAGATCAGGGCTGGCGGGGAGCTGTTTTTT.